What follows are 24 T cell receptor beta chains derived from one specimen sequenced in a study of T-cell memory formation after mild COVID-19. TCRdb independently ran MiXCR on the 5' RACE reads; one entry per CDR3 protein. The repertoire includes roughly 50,000 distinct CDR3 sequences, 9.5% to 15% of them detected once, and approximately 24% sits in the top ten. Sequencing input: PBMCs or a T cell subset sorted from them (not recorded which). All receptors come from a man between 18 and 29 years old who had mild COVID-19 (a few samples of this study predate the infection). Cell type and time point are not known.

This rearrangement joins TRBV28 to TRBJ2-7, with D possibly TRBD2 on 5 matching bases. The CDR3 sequence is 15 residues long. With 10 bases removed from V and 6 bases from J, the gap between germline ends came to 25 bases. The germline V gene encodes CDR1 MDHEN and CDR2 SYDVKM. In DNA form, the CDR3 reads TGTGCCACCATATCGACATCGGGATTTATCGGCGAGCAGTACGTC. This sequence encodes CATISTSGFIGEQYV.

This clonotype was picked up a small number of times. The rearrangement joins TRBV10-3 to TRBJ2-5; 8 positions match TRBD2. Losses at the gene ends were 4 bases for V and 9 bases for J; bases not matched to a gene: 13. This CDR3 has 15 residues. The germline gives CDR1 ENHRY, CDR2 SYGVKD. CDR3 sequence (DNA): TGTGCCATCAGTGGATTAGCGGGGCCTGGCCGGGCCCAGTACTTC. Protein product: CAISGLAGPGRAQYF.

There are a few counts of this clonotype. The V gene is TRBV6-5, the J gene TRBJ1-5; 7 bases align to TRBD1. V dropped 4 bases and J dropped 0; count of bases not matched to a gene: 6. CDR3 length: 16 amino acids. Germline V gives CDR1 MNHEY, CDR2 SVGAGI. The CDR3 loop reads CASSSRYRGSNQPQHF. CDR3 bases: TGTGCCAGCAGTTCGCGATACAGGGGTAGCAATCAGCCCCAGCATTTT.

Many counts were recorded for this clonotype. The chain recombines TRBV5-6 with TRBJ2-6; D gene unclear. V was trimmed by 4 bases and J by 4 bases, leaving 12 bases between them. The CDR3 has 15 residues. Germline loops: CDR1 SGHDT, CDR2 YYEEEE. CDR3 bases: TGTGCCAGCAGCCCGGAGCGAGAGGGGGCCAACGTCCTGACTTTC. It is translated as CASSPEREGANVLTF. Full variable domain (outside the CDR3, taken from reference TRBV5-6 and TRBJ2-6): DAGVTQSPTHLIKTRGQQVTLRCSPKSGHDTVSWYQQALGQGPQFIFQYYEEEERQRGNFPDRFSGHQFPNYSSELNVNALLLGDSALYLCASSPEREGANVLTFGAGSRLTVL.

The gene calls are TRBV3-2 and TRBJ2-5; the DNA was not used to check the table's D call, TRBD2. TRBV3-2 is an annotated pseudogene. The CDR3 covers 16 residues. In DNA form, the CDR3 reads TGTGCCAGCAGCCATCCCACAAGACTAGCGGGGGGGATATCCCCTTTC. Its protein is CASSHPTRLAGGISPF.

This clonotype has more than one count but fewer than ten. CDR3 amino acids: CASSFAEGQPQHF. The DNA for the CDR3 is TGTGCCAGCAGTTTTGCAGAGGGTCAGCCCCAGCATTTT. The chain employs TRBV12-3 or TRBV12-4 and TRBJ1-5; no definite D call. Between the trimmed V and J ends, which lost 3 bases and 6 bases, there was a span of 9 bases. The CDR3 loop spans 13 amino acids.

This clonotype was counted a few times. CDR3 region: CASSVGEGVATQYF. The CDR3, as DNA: TGTGCCAGCAGCGTAGGAGAAGGGGTAGCTACGCAGTATTTT. The V gene is TRBV9, the J gene TRBJ2-3, with a tentative D call TRBD1 (5 bases). The CDR3 is 14 amino acids. Germline V lookup: CDR1 SGDLS, CDR2 YYNGEE. Deletions cut 0 bases from V and 8 bases from J, with 13 bases between.

This clonotype was observed a handful of times. The chain has TRBV3-2 and TRBJ2-3; TRBD1, the table's D call, lacks a check against the DNA. TRBV3-2 is flagged as a pseudogene. CDR3 size: 18 residues. The DNA for the CDR3 is TGTGCCAGCAGCCAAGATAGAACTGGGACAGGGCCACTAGATACGCAGTATTTT. It codes for CASSQDRTGTGPLDTQYF.

Only a few counts were recorded for this clonotype. The V call is TRBV28, the J call TRBJ1-6, with 10 bases fitting TRBD1. The CDR3 runs to 14 residues. V trimming: 3 bases; J trimming: 9 bases; junction bases outside the gene matches: 2. Germline CDR1 is MDHEN and CDR2 is SYDVKM. CDR3 sequence (DNA): TGTGCCAGCAGTTTCGGACAGGGGGGTTCACCCCTCCACTTT. This gives the protein CASSFGQGGSPLHF.

By share of the sample, this clonotype is medium-sized. This chain uses TRBV5-1 with TRBJ2-2; D is ambiguous. The CDR3 consists of 13 residues. Trimming took off 0 bases at V and 4 bases at J, with 4 bases between the two ends. Germline lookup yields CDR1 SGHRS and CDR2 YFSETQ. This CDR3 reads CASSLASTGELFF. Here the CDR3 DNA reads TGCGCCAGCAGCTTGGCGTCCACCGGGGAGCTGTTTTTT.

The genes are TRBV7-2 and TRBJ2-7, with 7 bases matching TRBD1. The CDR3 length is 14 residues. The germline CDR1 and CDR2 sequences are SGHTA and FQGNSA. V shed 5 bases and J 3 bases; nucleotides not matched to a gene: 7. In nucleotides, the CDR3 is TGTGCCAGCAGCGAAGGGACAGTCGGCTACGAGCAGTACTTC. Amino acids: CASSEGTVGYEQYF.

The J gene is TRBJ2-5, the V gene TRBV5-1; possible D gene TRBD1, 6 bases. CDR1 and CDR2 from the germline V gene are SGHRS and YFSETQ. Trimming took off 0 bases at V and 2 bases at J, with 11 bases between the two ends. There are 15 residues in the CDR3. The CDR3 DNA sequence: TGCGCCAGCAGCTTGGCCGGGACAAGTCAAGAGACCCAGTACTTC. It encodes CASSLAGTSQETQYF.

This clonotype was seen many times. This rearrangement joins TRBV29-1 to TRBJ1-1; D is possibly TRBD1 (5 bases). V was pared by 1 base and J by 1 base, with 7 bases between. This CDR3 comprises 13 residues. Per germline, CDR1 SQVTM and CDR2 ANQGSEA. DNA of the CDR3: TGCAGCGTTGAAGGGGGCCAGAACACTGAAGCTTTCTTT. Translation gives CSVEGGQNTEAFF.

The chain is built from TRBV3-1 and TRBJ2-1; 7 bases fit TRBD2. J was trimmed by 4 bases and V by 4 bases; bases with no gene match: 10. This CDR3 has 16 amino acids. Germline loops: CDR1 LGHDT, CDR2 YNNKEL (reference sequence). The DNA of the CDR3 is TGTGCCAGCAGCCCCCTCGTGGGGGGACTATACAATGAGCAGTTCTTC. Translation: CASSPLVGGLYNEQFF.

This clonotype was found a few times. This chain connects TRBV20-1 to TRBJ1-1; the D is unclear. This CDR3 comprises 12 residues. CDR1 DFQATT and CDR2 SNEGSKA come from the germline V gene (reference sequence). Trimming removed 4 bases from V and 4 bases from J, with 10 bases in between. The CDR3 sequence is CSANRLGTEAFF. CDR3 nucleotide sequence: TGCAGTGCTAACCGCCTGGGCACTGAAGCTTTCTTT.

The chain recombines TRBV29-1 with TRBJ1-5, with 12 bases aligning to TRBD1. The V and J ends lost 6 bases and 5 bases, in that order; junction bases with no gene match: 2. The CDR3 has 13 residues. Germline values: CDR1 SQVTM, CDR2 ANQGSEA. The CDR3 nucleotides read TGCAGCGTAGGGACAGGGGGCGATCAGCCCCAGCATTTT. Translating it yields CSVGTGGDQPQHF.

This clonotype was recorded a few times. The J gene is TRBJ2-3, the V gene TRBV20-1; weak D call: TRBD2 (6 bases). This CDR3 is 12 amino acids long. Germline lookup yields CDR1 DFQATT and CDR2 SNEGSKA (reference sequence). The V end was cut by 6 bases, the J end by 2 bases, with 9 bases between. This chain's CDR3 is CSAGGNTDTQYF. In DNA, the CDR3 is TGCAGTGCGGGGGGTAACACAGATACGCAGTATTTT.

The chain has TRBV27 and TRBJ2-7; 7 nucleotides agree with TRBD1. The J segment lost 3 bases and the V segment lost 6 bases, leaving 11 bases of the junction unmatched. CDR3 length equals 15 residues. Per germline, CDR1 MNHEY and CDR2 SMNVEV (reference sequence). The DNA of the CDR3 is TGTGCCAGCAGCCCGGTGGAGGCAGGGGGCTACGAGCAGTACTTC. This encodes CASSPVEAGGYEQYF.

The chain joins TRBV12-3 or TRBV12-4 to TRBJ1-1; no firm D call. CDR3 length: 14 amino acids. V was shortened by 1 base and J by 5 bases, with 11 bases between the two germline ends. The CDR3 DNA follows: TGTGCCAGCAGTTTAGAGGTCCTAGGGACTGAAGCTTTCTTT. Residues: CASSLEVLGTEAFF.

This clonotype has ten or more counts. The V gene is TRBV20-1, the J gene TRBJ2-1; unclear D gene. The germline V gene encodes CDR1 DFQATT and CDR2 SNEGSKA (reference sequence). CDR3 size: 12 residues. V was clipped by 6 bases and J by 6 bases, with 12 bases between them. The CDR3 DNA sequence: TGCAGTGCGGACCGACGGCTCAATGAGCAGTTCTTC. Translated, it gives CSADRRLNEQFF.

This clonotype appeared a few times. This chain joins TRBV4-1 and TRBJ1-1; D call uncertain. The V end was cut by 2 bases, the J end by 11 bases, with 9 bases between. The germline CDR1 and CDR2 sequences are MGHRA and YSYEKL. The CDR3 totals 11 residues. CDR3 bases: TGCGCCAGCAGCCAACAGGAGAGGGCTTTCTTT. It translates to CASSQQERAFF.

This clonotype showed up just a few times. The chain couples TRBV20-1 to TRBJ2-7; TRBD1 or TRBD2 may be the D gene (6 bases each). With 0 bases removed from V and 7 bases from J, the gap between germline ends came to 13 bases. In germline, CDR1 is DFQATT, CDR2 SNEGSKA (reference sequence). The CDR3 covers 13 residues. As DNA, the CDR3 is TGCAGTGCTAGAGATCGGGGGCCGAATGAGCAGTACTTC. It encodes CSARDRGPNEQYF.

This clonotype has just a few counts. J is TRBJ1-2 and V is TRBV7-8; D is unclear. The CDR3 extends over 12 amino acids. V was shortened by 4 bases and J by 5 bases, with 8 bases between the two germline ends. The V gene's germline CDR1 is SGHVS and CDR2 FQNEAQ. The CDR3 reads CASSSLGYGYTF. CDR3 nucleotides: TGTGCCAGCAGCTCCTTGGGGTATGGCTACACCTTC.

V gene TRBV5-1 combines with J gene TRBJ1-2, with 7 bases identical to TRBD1. The CDR3 runs to 13 residues. V lost 0 bases to trimming and J lost 8 bases; unmatched junction nucleotides: 4. Per germline, CDR1 SGHRS and CDR2 YFSETQ. The CDR3 DNA follows: TGCGCCAGCAGCTTGGCCCAGGGGGAAGGCTACACCTTC. It encodes CASSLAQGEGYTF.